This TCR beta chain was observed in a study of blood T cells in healthy people across ages. Study findings and constraints: More naive CD4+ cells and higher diversity were found in long-lived than in aged donors. It was held that diversity estimates obtained from one million T cells represented underestimates. Possibly confounding the expanded clonotype changes was the fact that donor CMV status was unknown.

Through a sample-barcoded 5' primer and a J-beta primer mix, a second PCR was run for roughly 6 to 11 cycles. One entry per CDR3 protein, called by TCRdb with MiXCR from the 5' RACE reads. The sample holds approximately 790,000 distinct CDR3 sequences, about 59% seen once. J was trimmed by 4 bases and V by 2 bases; bases with no gene match: 9. Germline V lookup: CDR1 ENHRY, CDR2 SYGVKD. The CDR3 loop spans 17 amino acids. Concerning this clonotype itself: Its antigen is unidentified.

The sequence was collected from a man in his thirties or forties in good health. V gene TRBV10-3 combines with J gene TRBJ1-4; 8 bases match TRBD1. Sequenced sample: blood. Written as DNA, the CDR3 is TGTGCCATCAGTGAGCCGGGGACAGGAGATTATAATGAAAAACTGTTTTTT. The encoded protein is CAISEPGTGDYNEKLFF.